The 9 T cell receptor beta chains given below trace back to one sample, sequenced in a study of cytomegalovirus exposure and HLA in healthy donors. The method was immunoSEQ multiplex PCR; TCRdb's version includes in-frame clones alone and lacks a portion of them. Counted here are 60,000 to 90,000 clones, 70% to 90% occurring once; the ten biggest clones make up 2.5% to 3.5%. The sample was PBMCs. All receptors derive from a man aged 25-45 years in good health and CMV-seronegative.

V is TRBV30 and J is TRBJ1-5, with D perhaps matching TRBD1 (6 bases). CDR1 and CDR2 (germline): GTSNPN, SVGIG (reference sequence). Trimming stripped 4 bases from V and 3 bases from J, with 10 bases between. The CDR3 spans 13 residues. The chain's CDR3 is CAWNTGYNQPQHF. CDR3 in DNA: TGTGCCTGGAACACAGGGTACAATCAGCCCCAGCATTTT.

This clone occurred once. The V call is TRBV2, the J call TRBJ2-1, with 12 bases fitting TRBD2. Germline values: CDR1 SNHLY, CDR2 FYNNEI. The CDR3 runs 15 residues. Trimming cost V 6 bases and J 9 bases; bases outside gene matches: 9. CDR3 nucleotide sequence: TGTGCCAGCAGGAAGACTAGCGGGAGTTTCGGTGAGCAGTTCTTC. Protein sequence: CASRKTSGSFGEQFF.

This chain joins TRBV9 and TRBJ1-1; D may be TRBD1 (5 bases). This CDR3 comprises 14 residues. V was pared by 0 bases and J by 3 bases, with 9 bases between. The germline CDR1 and CDR2 sequences are SGDLS and YYNGEE. The CDR3 DNA sequence: TGTGCCAGCAGCGTAGCTACGGGGGACACTGAAGCTTTCTTT. Amino acids: CASSVATGDTEAFF.

V is TRBV5-4 and J is TRBJ2-1; 14 bases agree with TRBD2. The V and J ends lost 4 bases and 6 bases, in that order; junction bases with no gene match: 6. This CDR3 is 16 amino acids long. Germline V gene data show CDR1 as SGHNT and CDR2 as YYREEE (reference sequence). The CDR3 region has the DNA TGTGCCAGCAGCCTTGATGGACTAGCGGGGGGCAATGAGCAGTTCTTC. Its protein is CASSLDGLAGGNEQFF.

This rearrangement joins TRBV28 to TRBJ1-4; TRBD1 is a possible D gene (5 bases). The V gene lost 7 bases and the J gene lost 5 bases, with 8 bases spanning the gap. The V gene's germline CDR1 is MDHEN and CDR2 SYDVKM. The length of the CDR3 is 12 residues. The CDR3 is CASTTVNEKLFF. The CDR3 DNA reads TGTGCCAGCACGACAGTGAATGAAAAACTGTTTTTT.

V and J are TRBV7-3 and TRBJ2-1; a possible D gene is TRBD2 (6 bases). CDR1 and CDR2 (germline): SGHTA, FQGTGA. The length of the CDR3 is 17 residues. V was clipped by 5 bases and J by 2 bases, with 19 bases between them. This CDR3 reads CASSPRRGSGAYNEQFF. The CDR3 region has the DNA TGTGCCAGCAGCCCCCGCCGGGGGAGTGGGGCCTACAATGAGCAGTTCTTC.

This rearrangement joins TRBV28 to TRBJ2-1; possibly TRBD2 for D (7 bases). This CDR3 comprises 11 residues. The germline gives CDR1 MDHEN, CDR2 SYDVKM. V was cut by 10 bases and J by 12 bases, with 16 bases left in between. For the CDR3, the DNA is TGTGCCACCGGGGGGCGTAGGGGGCAGTTCTTC. Translation gives CATGGRRGQFF.

This clone was seen just once. The chain combines TRBV5-1 with TRBJ2-7, with D possibly matching TRBD2 (5 bases). The CDR3 runs to 14 residues. Germline V gene data show CDR1 as SGHRS and CDR2 as YFSETQ. V was cut by 4 bases and J by 2 bases, with 13 bases left in between. The CDR3 here is CASSRRGPTYEQYV. Written as DNA, the CDR3 is TGCGCCAGCAGCCGCCGGGGTCCGACCTACGAGCAGTACGTC.

This clone was picked up one time. CDR3 nucleotide sequence: TGTGCCAGCAGCGTAGACCAGGGGGCCTATGGCTACACCTTC. Amino acid sequence: CASSVDQGAYGYTF. The genes are TRBV9 and TRBJ1-2; 8 bases match TRBD1. Germline V lookup: CDR1 SGDLS, CDR2 YYNGEE. Losses at the gene ends were 0 bases for V and 4 bases for J; bases not matched to a gene: 2. This CDR3 has 14 amino acids.